This paragraph reports one TCR beta chain. Antigen: not known. Patients chosen for sequencing had CD8+CD57+ cells that had expanded, as shown by flow cytometry. The cohort consisted entirely of patients having severe acquired aplastic anemia. This sample is part of a study of CD8+CD57+ T cells in acquired aplastic anemia. Findings and limits, study-wide: A set of more than 25 CD8+ CDR3 sequences was shared between patients and controls, and these sequences appeared highly expressed in patients.

CDR3 and TCR beta VDJ profiling relied on genomic DNA as the template. TCRdb independently ran MiXCR on the reads; one entry per CDR3 protein. The sample has fewer than 200,000 distinct CDR3 sequences, less than 60% seen once. V lost 1 base and J 6 bases, leaving 8 bases between the germline ends. Germline CDR1 and CDR2: DFQATT and SNEGSKA (reference sequence). The CDR3 is made up of 12 amino acids. This receptor was obtained from a human donor with aplastic anemia. The chain combines TRBV20-1 with TRBJ2-3, with D unclear. Sequenced sample: sorted CD4+, CD8+, or CD8+CD57+ T cells (not recorded which) from PBMCs. CDR3 DNA sequence: TGCAGTGCTAGAGTGCCGGGTGATACGCAGTATTTT. Protein: CSARVPGDTQYF.